This is a list of T cell receptor beta chains from one sample in a study of OX40 agonist ivuxolimab in advanced cancers. Generated by immunoSEQ multiplex PCR, the TCRdb table keeps only in-frame clones and is missing some. The sample lists some 65,000 clones, roughly 80% occurring once. The source material was CD4+ or CD8+ T cells sorted from blood, sampled in a trial of the OX40 agonist ivuxolimab. These TCRs come from an adult with an advanced solid tumor such as melanoma, head and neck, liver or kidney cancer. Each CDR3 is given with its conserved first and last residue. The order of the fields is D gene, clone size, V gene, J gene, CDR3 DNA, CDR3 protein. The D gene is left open where the match is weak. Not every row has a clone size; where given, it reads once, few, many or a size class.

NA	NA	TRBV18	TRBJ2-5	TGTGCCAGCTCACCACCTTCCTCTCGGGAGACCCAGTACTTC	CASSPPSSRETQYF
TRBD1	few	TRBV28	TRBJ1-1	TGTGCCAGCAGTTTTTACCGGGACAGGAACACTGAAGCTTTCTTT	CASSFYRDRNTEAFF
NA	NA	TRBV4-1	TRBJ2-6	TGCGCCAGCAGCCAAGGGTCGACAGCAGAATTTCTATCTGGGGCCAACGTCCTGACTTTC	CASSQGSTAEFLSGANVLTF
NA	NA	TRBV18	TRBJ2-2	TGTGCCAGCTCACCACCGATCCAGGGGGGGACCGGGGAGCTGTTTTTT	CASSPPIQGGTGELFF
NA	NA	TRBV5-1	TRBJ2-3	TGCGCCAGCAGCTGGATCGCCGGGAGTACGCAGTATTTT	CASSWIAGSTQYF
NA	NA	TRBV7-6	TRBJ2-1	TGTGCCAGCAGCTTAGCTCCGCCACCCGCCTACAATGAGCAGTTCTTC	CASSLAPPPAYNEQFF
TRBD1	NA	TRBV10-3	TRBJ2-7	TGTGCCATCAGTCTACAGGGGGCGCCGTACGAGCAGTACTTC	CAISLQGAPYEQYF
NA	few	TRBV6-5	TRBJ1-5	TGTGCCAGCAGTTACTCCCCACAGCTTAGCAATCAGCCCCAGCATTTT	CASSYSPQLSNQPQHF
TRBD1	few	TRBV11-3	TRBJ1-3	TGTGCCAGCAGCTTAAGGTGGGACAGCCTCTCTGGAAACACCATATATTTT	CASSLRWDSLSGNTIYF
TRBD2	few	TRBV10-1	TRBJ2-7	TGCGCCAGCAGTGCGGGAGGGTCCCACGAGCAGTACTTC	CASSAGGSHEQYF
NA	NA	TRBV6-1	TRBJ2-7	TGTGCCAGCAGTGAAGAACTCCCTCCCTACGAGCAGTACTTC	CASSEELPPYEQYF